The 12 T cell receptor beta chains below all came from one sample that was sequenced in a study of T cell repertoires in cytomegalovirus infection. One entry per CDR3 protein results from TCRdb running MiXCR on the reads. The sample comprises over 45,000 distinct CDR3 sequences, approximately 20% of which are singletons, and roughly 50% rests with the top ten. No cognate antigen is known for these TCRs. The material was CD8+ T cells from cultured PBMCs, obtained from culture after CMV antigen stimulation. Receptors originate from a human donor in good health (CMV status not recorded). Some clones in this sample may be carry-over from other donors' samples.

The chain combines TRBV6-2 or TRBV6-3 with TRBJ2-3; D assignment may be TRBD1 or TRBD2 (5 bases each). CDR1 and CDR2 from the germline V gene are MNHEY and SVGEGT. This CDR3 is built from 14 residues. V lost 3 bases and J lost 6, with 13 bases in between. CDR3 sequence (DNA): TGTGCCAGCAGTTATACCCAGGGAGTGGATACGCAGTATTTT. Amino acids: CASSYTQGVDTQYF.

This clonotype appeared a few times. V and J are TRBV12-3 or TRBV12-4 and TRBJ2-5; D uncertain. This CDR3 comprises 11 residues. Trimming pared 6 bases from V and 4 bases from J, leaving 6 bases between. CDR3 residues: CASSPRETQYF. CDR3 nucleotides: TGTGCCAGCAGCCCTCGAGAGACCCAGTACTTC.

The chain couples TRBV2 to TRBJ1-1, with a tentative D call TRBD1 (5 bases). Germline-derived CDR1 and CDR2 are SNHLY and FYNNEI. V lost 11 bases and J 6 bases, leaving 16 bases between the germline ends. The CDR3 totals 12 residues. CDR3 nucleotides: TGTGCCCAGATCCGGGGGACTCCTGAAGCTTTCTTT. Its protein product is CAQIRGTPEAFF.

This clonotype occurred many times. The V call is TRBV27, the J call TRBJ1-5; D is uncertain. Germline loops: CDR1 MNHEY, CDR2 SMNVEV (reference sequence). V was trimmed by 5 bases and J by 0 bases, leaving 11 bases between them. CDR3 length equals 15 residues. CDR3 protein: CASSPRGYSNQPQHF. As DNA, the CDR3 is TGTGCCAGCAGTCCCCGGGGTTATAGCAATCAGCCCCAGCATTTT.

This clonotype was seen a few times. The J gene is TRBJ1-2, the V gene TRBV24-1; D remains ambiguous. V gave up 4 bases and J gave up 2 bases, with 10 bases separating them. CDR3 length equals 14 residues. In germline, CDR1 is KGHDR, CDR2 SFDVKD. The CDR3 is CATSERSGNYGYTF. Written as DNA, the CDR3 is TGTGCCACCAGTGAAAGATCGGGGAACTATGGCTACACCTTC.

This clonotype was detected a few times. This chain uses TRBV4-3 with TRBJ2-1, with 10 bases identical to TRBD2. This CDR3 region has 14 residues. V was pared by 1 base and J by 9 bases, with 3 bases of the junction left unmatched. In germline, CDR1 is LGHNA, CDR2 YSLEER. In nucleotides, the CDR3 is TGCGCCAGCAGCCAAGTGGGACTAGCGACTGAGCAGTTCTTC. Amino acid sequence: CASSQVGLATEQFF.

This clonotype was found a few times. This chain joins TRBV7-3 and TRBJ2-5; 9 nucleotides match TRBD1. J lost 5 bases, V lost 5 bases, and 9 bases had no gene match. Germline assignment: CDR1 SGHTA and CDR2 FQGTGA. The CDR3 sequence is 15 residues long. DNA of the CDR3: TGTGCCAGCAGCAAAACCGGGACAGGGATCGAGACCCAGTACTTC. It encodes CASSKTGTGIETQYF. The full variable domain, completed using reference TRBV7-3 and TRBJ2-5, is GAGVSQTPSNKVTEKGKYVELRCDPISGHTALYWYRQSLGQGPEFLIYFQGTGAADDSGLPNDRFFAVRPEGSVSTLKIQRTERGDSAVYLCASSKTGTGIETQYFGPGTRLLVL.

The sample holds many counts of this clonotype. The CDR3 here is CASSSYGVGYTF. CDR3 bases: TGTGCCAGCAGCTCCTACGGAGTTGGCTACACCTTC. This chain connects TRBV5-4 to TRBJ1-2; the D is unclear. Germline-derived CDR1 and CDR2 are SGHNT and YYREEE (reference sequence). Trimming removed 3 bases at V and 7 bases at J, with 10 bases between. The CDR3 totals 12 residues.

The table lists this clonotype with many counts. The chain employs TRBV12-3 or TRBV12-4 and TRBJ2-1; TRBD2 agrees at 7 bases. J was trimmed by 9 bases and V by 7 bases; bases with no gene match: 6. The CDR3 has 12 residues. CDR3 loop: CASTRAGSEQFF. DNA of the CDR3: TGTGCCAGCACCAGAGCGGGAAGTGAGCAGTTCTTC.

This clonotype was seen many times. The V call is TRBV6-1, the J call TRBJ2-7; the match to TRBD2 covers 10 bases. J was trimmed by 3 bases and V by 4 bases; bases with no gene match: 3. Per the germline V gene, CDR1 is MNHNS and CDR2 is SASEGT. This CDR3 comprises 14 residues. DNA for the CDR3: TGTGCCAGCAGTGTACTAGCGGGAAACTACGAGCAGTACTTC. Translating gives CASSVLAGNYEQYF.

This clonotype was recorded a few times. The chain links TRBV6-6 to TRBJ1-4; no firm D call. The CDR3 contains 13 residues. V was trimmed by 0 bases and J by 5 bases, leaving 4 bases between them. Germline V gives CDR1 MNHNY, CDR2 SVGAGI (reference sequence). CDR3 sequence: CASSYSLNEKLFF. CDR3 nucleotide sequence: TGTGCCAGCAGTTACTCCCTAAATGAAAAACTGTTTTTT.

This clonotype was observed many times. This chain links TRBV7-2 with TRBJ2-5, with 8 bases matching TRBD2. The length of the CDR3 is 17 residues. CDR1 and CDR2 from the germline V gene are SGHTA and FQGNSA. With 4 bases clipped from V and 5 bases from J, the junction kept 15 bases outside the gene matches. CDR3 nucleotides: TGTGCCAGCAGCTCAGACGGGAGCGGGAGCTTGCGGGAGACCCAGTACTTC. Residues: CASSSDGSGSLRETQYF. Supplemented by reference TRBV7-2 and TRBJ2-5, the full variable domain reads GAGVSQSPSNKVTEKGKDVELRCDPISGHTALYWYRQSLGQGLEFLIYFQGNSAPDKSGLPSDRFSAERTGGSVSTLTIQRTQQEDSAVYLCASSSDGSGSLRETQYFGPGTRLLVL.